This T cell receptor beta chain was obtained from a study of T cells in narcolepsy. The germline V and J ends were trimmed by 2 bases and 5 bases, with 10 bases remaining between them. The CDR3 consists of 14 residues. The germline V gene has CDR1 ENHRY and CDR2 SYGVKD. Sequencing used immunoSEQ multiplex PCR; TCRdb keeps in-frame clones, though not all of them. The data hold around 35,000 clones, with 85% to 90% observed a single time. The receptor comes from a human donor with narcolepsy. V is TRBV10-3 and J is TRBJ1-5; D ambiguous. Material: CD45RA- memory CD4+ T cells from PBMCs. This chain's CDR3 is CAISERGADQPQHF. As DNA, the CDR3 is TGTGCCATCAGTGAGCGGGGTGCAGATCAGCCCCAGCATTTT.